This T cell receptor beta chain is drawn from a study of brain T cells in children with intractable seizures. Findings of the study overall: Clones missing pre-surgery may reflect undersampling of that blood sample.

Worth noting for this clone: Its matching antigen is unknown.

The V and J ends lost 7 bases and 9 bases, in that order; junction bases with no gene match: 21. CDR3 length: 17 residues. CDR1 and CDR2 (germline): ENHRY, SYGVKD. This table comes from immunoSEQ multiplex PCR, and its TCRdb copy is limited to in-frame clones, with some not included. Of approximately 330,000 clones in the sample, approximately 93% were seen once. Time point given: blood from clinic visit 5 months post-surgery; TSC patient then seizure free. Pre-surgery treatment included at least one anti-epileptic drug. This specimen consisted of peripheral blood, obtained 4 to 5 months after surgery. The TCR originated in a boy in the first two years of life with tuberous sclerosis and intractable seizures. The chain employs TRBV10-3 and TRBJ2-1; 7 positions match TRBD1. Written as DNA, the CDR3 is TGTGCCATCACCGGGGTTCCAACGAGGGGGCTTGATGGTGAGCAGTTCTTC. The encoded protein is CAITGVPTRGLDGEQFF.